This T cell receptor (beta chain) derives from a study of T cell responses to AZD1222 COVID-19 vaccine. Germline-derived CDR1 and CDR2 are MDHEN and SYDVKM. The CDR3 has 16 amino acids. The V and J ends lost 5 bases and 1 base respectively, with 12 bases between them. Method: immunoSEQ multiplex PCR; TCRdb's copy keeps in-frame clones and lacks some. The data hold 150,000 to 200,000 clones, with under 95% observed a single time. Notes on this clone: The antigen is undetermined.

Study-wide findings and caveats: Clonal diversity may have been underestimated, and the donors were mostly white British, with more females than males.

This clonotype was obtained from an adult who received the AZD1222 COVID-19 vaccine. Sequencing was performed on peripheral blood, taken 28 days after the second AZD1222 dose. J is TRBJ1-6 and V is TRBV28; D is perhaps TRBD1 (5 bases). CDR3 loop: CASSGGTGSYNSPLHF. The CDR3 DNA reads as TGTGCCAGCAGTGGAGGGACGGGTTCCTATAATTCACCCCTCCACTTT.